What follows is one TCR beta chain and its context. The antigen is undetermined. The data derive from a study of shared clonotypes between healthy human individuals. Germline-derived CDR1 and CDR2 are SGHTA and FQGNSA. CDR3 length: 15 amino acids. The V end was cut by 1 base, the J end by 2 bases, with 11 bases between. Study conclusions and caveats: The genetic and exposure-history diversity represented was limited by few donors. Larger richness was generally estimated for naive than memory subsets.

The repertoire was sequenced with immunoSEQ multiplex PCR; TCRdb's copy has only in-frame clones and lacks some. The sample shows some 1 million clones, roughly 70% of them seen only once. V is TRBV7-2 and J is TRBJ1-2; D is ambiguous. The origin of this receptor is a man aged 18-30 years in good health. The sample was memory CD4+ T cells sorted from blood. Subset denoted: CD45RA-negative fraction. DNA of the CDR3: TGTGCCAGCAGCTTAGTGGTGGATCCGAACTATGGCTACACCTTC. Translation: CASSLVVDPNYGYTF.